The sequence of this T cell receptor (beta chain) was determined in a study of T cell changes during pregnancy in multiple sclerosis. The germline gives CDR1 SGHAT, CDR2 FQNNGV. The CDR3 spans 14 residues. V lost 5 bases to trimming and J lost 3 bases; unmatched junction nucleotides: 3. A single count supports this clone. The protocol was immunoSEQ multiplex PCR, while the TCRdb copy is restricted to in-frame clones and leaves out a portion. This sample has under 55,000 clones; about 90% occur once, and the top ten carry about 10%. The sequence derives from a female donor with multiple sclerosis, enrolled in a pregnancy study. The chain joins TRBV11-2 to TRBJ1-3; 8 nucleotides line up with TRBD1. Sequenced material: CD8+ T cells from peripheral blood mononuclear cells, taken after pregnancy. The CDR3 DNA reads TGTGCCAGCAGCCGAGGACAGGGTGGAAACACCATATATTTT. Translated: CASSRGQGGNTIYF.